This T cell receptor (beta chain) was profiled in a study of CD8+ T cells in alopecia areata. Findings and limits, study-wide: For baseline CD8+ expansion, any link to response stays uncertain with one nonresponder.

As the sequencing template, cDNA was produced by extracting RNA and reverse transcribing it. Only in-frame clones appear in the TCRdb table, and some are missing; sequencing was by immunoSEQ multiplex PCR. The profile shows around 100,000 clones, roughly 50% of them singletons. J lost 5 bases, V lost 7 bases, and 12 bases had no gene match. Germline CDR1 is SNHLY and CDR2 is FYNNEI. The CDR3 extends over 16 amino acids. Treatment reported: oral pan-JAK inhibitor, 5-10 mg twice daily. Punch biopsies of lesional scalp, plus peripheral blood, were taken from alopecia areata patients. As regards this clone: Its antigen is unidentified.

This receptor was identified in a human donor with alopecia areata. Sequenced material: CD8+ T cells sorted from blood, taken at week 24, from a patient treated with tofacitinib. The chain couples TRBV2 to TRBJ2-3; 10 bases map to TRBD2. This chain's CDR3 is CASTSLSGGAGDTQYF. In DNA form, the CDR3 reads TGTGCCAGCACCTCCTTAAGCGGGGGGGCTGGAGATACGCAGTATTTT.